This T cell receptor beta chain was documented in a study of CD8+CD57+ T cells in acquired aplastic anemia. Study-wide points: CD8+ Simpson's diversity in patients was not significantly different from that in controls. A set of twenty-nine CD8+ CDR3 sequences was shared between patients and controls, and these sequences appeared highly expressed in patients.

Genomic DNA, serving as template, underwent TCR beta VDJ and CDR3 profiling. MiXCR, applied by TCRdb to the reads, yields one record per CDR3 protein. The data hold hundreds of thousands of distinct CDR3 sequences, with about 80% observed a single time. V shed 3 bases and J shed 2 bases, with 6 bases lying between them. The germline V gene encodes CDR1 MNHEY and CDR2 SMNVEV (reference sequence). The CDR3 runs to 13 residues. In patients chosen for sequencing, flow cytometry had shown CD8+CD57+ cell expansion. This clonotype was recorded at least ten times. The antigen is not known. The clonotype was recovered from a human donor with aplastic anemia. The specimen was sorted CD4+, CD8+, or CD8+CD57+ T cells (not recorded which) from PBMCs. The rearrangement joins TRBV27 to TRBJ2-3; D remains unclear. CDR3 protein: CASSLRHTDTQYF. CDR3 DNA: TGTGCCAGCAGTTTGAGGCACACAGATACGCAGTATTTT.